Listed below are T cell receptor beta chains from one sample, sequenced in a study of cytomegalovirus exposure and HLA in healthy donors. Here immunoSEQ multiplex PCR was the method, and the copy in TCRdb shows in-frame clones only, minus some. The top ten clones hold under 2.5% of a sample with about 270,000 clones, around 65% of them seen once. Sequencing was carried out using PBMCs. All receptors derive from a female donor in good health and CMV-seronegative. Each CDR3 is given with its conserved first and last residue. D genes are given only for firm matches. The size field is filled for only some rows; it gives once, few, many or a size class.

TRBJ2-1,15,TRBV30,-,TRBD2,TGTGCCTGGAATTGGGGCGGGAGAAAGTACAATGAGCAGTTCTTC,CAWNWGGRKYNEQFF
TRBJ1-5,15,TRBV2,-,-,TGTGCCAGCGGCCGGGGGGGATTGGGCAATCAGCCCCAGCATTTT,CASGRGGLGNQPQHF
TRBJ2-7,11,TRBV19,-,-,TGTGCCAGTAGTGAGGGTGGGGAGCAGTACTTC,CASSEGGEQYF
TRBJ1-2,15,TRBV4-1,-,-,TGCGCCAGCAGCCAAGCCCAGACGAGGCTCGATGGCTACACCTTC,CASSQAQTRLDGYTF
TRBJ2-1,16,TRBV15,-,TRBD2,TGTGCCACCAGCAGAGATCTCGGGGCTAGCGGGACTCTCCAGTTCTTC,CATSRDLGASGTLQFF
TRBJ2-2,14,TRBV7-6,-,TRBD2,TGTGCCAGCAGCCCTAGCGGGAGAACCGGGGAGCTGTTTTTT,CASSPSGRTGELFF
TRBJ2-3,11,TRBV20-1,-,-,TGCAGTGCTAGACAGTCAGATACGCAGTATTTT,CSARQSDTQYF
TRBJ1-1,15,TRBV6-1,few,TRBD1,TGTGCCAGCAGTATAGAGACAGGGATGCGCACTGAAGCTTTCTTT,CASSIETGMRTEAFF
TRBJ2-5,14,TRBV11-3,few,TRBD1,TGTGCCAGCAGGTCGACAGGGTCAGGGGAGACCCAGTACTTC,CASRSTGSGETQYF
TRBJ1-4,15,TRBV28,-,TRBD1,TGTGCCAGCAGAGGTCAGGGGGCTCTTGAGGAAAAACTGTTTTTT,CASRGQGALEEKLFF
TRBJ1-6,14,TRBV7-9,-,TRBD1,TGTGCCAGCAGCGCCGGGACAGCTGGCTCACCCCTCCACTTT,CASSAGTAGSPLHF
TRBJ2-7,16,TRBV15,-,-,TGTGCCACCAGCAGAGAATTGGGGACTCCCGGGTCCGAGCAGTACTTC,CATSRELGTPGSEQYF
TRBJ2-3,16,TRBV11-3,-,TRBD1,TGTGCCAGCAGCTTATATATGACAGGGGAGGCAGATACGCAGTATTTT,CASSLYMTGEADTQYF
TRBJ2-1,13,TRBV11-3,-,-,TGTGCCAGCAGCTTAGATCGCCTACTTGAGCAGTTCTTC,CASSLDRLLEQFF
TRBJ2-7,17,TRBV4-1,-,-,TGCGCCAGCAGCCAAGATAAGCCCCCGGGACATTACTACGAGCAGTACTTC,CASSQDKPPGHYYEQYF
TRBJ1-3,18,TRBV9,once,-,TGTGCCAGCAGCGTCCCTCCGGCAGGGGTGAACTCTGGAAACACCATATATTTT,CASSVPPAGVNSGNTIYF
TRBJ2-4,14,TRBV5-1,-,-,TGCGCCAGCAGCTTGGAAGATCCCCGGGACACTCAGTACTTC,CASSLEDPRDTQYF
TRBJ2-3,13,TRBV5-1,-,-,TGCGCCAGCAAGCAGACAGCCACAGATACGCAGTATTTT,CASKQTATDTQYF
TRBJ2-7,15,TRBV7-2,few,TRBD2,TGTGCCAGCAGCTTAGTAGGGACTAGCCAGTACGAGCAGTACTTC,CASSLVGTSQYEQYF